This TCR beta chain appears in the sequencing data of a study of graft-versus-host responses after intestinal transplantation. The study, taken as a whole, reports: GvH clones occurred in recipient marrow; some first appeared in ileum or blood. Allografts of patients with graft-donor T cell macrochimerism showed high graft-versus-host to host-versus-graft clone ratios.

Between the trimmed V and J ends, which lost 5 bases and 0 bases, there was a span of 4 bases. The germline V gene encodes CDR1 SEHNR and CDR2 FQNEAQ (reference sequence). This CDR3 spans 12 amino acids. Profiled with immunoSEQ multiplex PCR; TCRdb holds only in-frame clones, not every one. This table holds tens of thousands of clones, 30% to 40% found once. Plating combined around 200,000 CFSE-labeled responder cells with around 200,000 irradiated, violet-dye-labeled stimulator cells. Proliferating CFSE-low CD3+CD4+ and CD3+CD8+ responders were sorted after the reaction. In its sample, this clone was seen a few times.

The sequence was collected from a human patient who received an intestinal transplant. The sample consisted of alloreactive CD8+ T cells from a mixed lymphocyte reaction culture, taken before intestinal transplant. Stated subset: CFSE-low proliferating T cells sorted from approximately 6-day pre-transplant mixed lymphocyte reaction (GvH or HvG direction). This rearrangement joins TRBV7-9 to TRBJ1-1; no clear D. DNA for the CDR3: TGTGCCAGCAGCCCCTTGAACACTGAAGCTTTCTTT. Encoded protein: CASSPLNTEAFF.